This record concerns one TCR beta chain sequence. Antigen unknown. The germline V gene has CDR1 MGHRA and CDR2 YSYEKL. The CDR3 contains 17 residues. Trimming removed 1 base from V and 0 bases from J, with 15 bases in between. This entry comes from a study of graft-versus-host responses after intestinal transplantation. TCRdb's copy holds only in-frame clones and misses some; the assay was immunoSEQ multiplex PCR. The repertoire holds 65,000 to 85,000 clones, with roughly 84% as singletons. V usage is TRBV4-1 and J usage is TRBJ1-1; possibly TRBD1 for D (6 bases). This receptor was taken from a human donor who was the organ donor for an intestinal transplant. This sample comprised unstimulated CD8+ T cells sorted from spleen or lymph node cells, obtained before transplant. The CDR3 DNA sequence: TGCGCCAGCAGCCAAGGAGGGGCAGGGGAAATGAACACTGAAGCTTTCTTT. Its translation is CASSQGGAGEMNTEAFF.